These 26 T cell receptor beta chains were all obtained from the same sample, sequenced in a study of cytotoxic CD8 clonotypes in ibrutinib-treated CLL (dated by TCRdb to the early 2020s). Library preparation was by the immunoSEQ multiplex PCR assay. Imported from immuneACCESS, the table was reduced by TCRdb to in-frame sequences with V and J called. These copies leave out some clones; in studies compared against another copy, an unresolved V gene accounts for under half, and the cause of the remainder is not known. For this sample the table gives approximately 130,000 clones, of which 84% were detected only once. The ten biggest clones cover 3% to 4% of the sample. Sample time point, as interpreted from the label and publication: around 25 months on ibrutinib. This specimen consisted of PBMCs, obtained after 24 months of ibrutinib treatment. The receptors were sampled from a human donor with chronic lymphocytic leukemia.

The CDR3 sequence: CSANLGQGASGELFF. For the CDR3, the DNA is TGCAGCGCCAACCTCGGACAGGGGGCTTCCGGGGAGCTGTTTTTT. The gene calls are TRBV29-1 and TRBJ2-2; 11 bases match TRBD1. CDR1 and CDR2 from the germline V gene are SQVTM and ANQGSEA. The CDR3 length is 15 residues. V shed 7 bases and J 6 bases; nucleotides not matched to a gene: 10.

This clone was recorded a few times. The chain's CDR3 is CSLHSTRGLNTEAFF. In nucleotides, the CDR3 is TGCAGTCTCCACTCCACCAGGGGGCTCAACACTGAAGCTTTCTTT. This chain connects TRBV29-1 to TRBJ1-1; TRBD1 agrees at 8 bases. The CDR3 length is 15 residues. CDR1 SQVTM and CDR2 ANQGSEA come from the germline V gene.

V is TRBV18 and J is TRBJ1-1; D is unclear. The V and J ends lost 0 bases and 1 base respectively, with 12 bases between them. CDR3 length: 16 amino acids. Germline values: CDR1 KGHSH, CDR2 LQKENI. This CDR3 reads CASSPPMGYRNTEAFF. The CDR3 DNA reads TGTGCCAGCTCACCACCAATGGGTTACCGGAACACTGAAGCTTTCTTT.

This clone was seen a few times. This chain connects TRBV6-6 to TRBJ1-2, with 8 bases identical to TRBD1. Germline V gene sequence: CDR1 MNHNY, CDR2 SVGAGI (reference sequence). The CDR3 contains 11 residues. The trim removed 2 bases at V and 13 bases at J, leaving 3 bases unmatched. CDR3 coding DNA: TGTGCCAGCAGTTACGGACAGGGATGCACCTTC. It specifies CASSYGQGCTF.

V gene TRBV5-6 combines with J gene TRBJ1-2; 7 nucleotides align to TRBD1. The CDR3 length is 14 residues. J was trimmed by 4 bases and V by 4 bases; bases with no gene match: 7. CDR1 is SGHDT, CDR2 YYEEEE, per germline. CDR3 DNA: TGTGCCAGCAGCGAAATCGGGACAGTCTATGGCTACACCTTC. Translation gives CASSEIGTVYGYTF.

The chain carries TRBV6-6 and TRBJ1-1; possibly TRBD1 for D (5 bases). This CDR3 is built from 14 residues. Trimming removed 4 bases at V and 3 bases at J, with 12 bases between. CDR1 MNHNY and CDR2 SVGAGI come from the germline V gene (reference sequence). In DNA, the CDR3 is TGTGCCAGCAGTTTCCAGGCAGGGTACACTGAAGCTTTCTTT. Translated: CASSFQAGYTEAFF.

V and J are TRBV9 and TRBJ2-1; 7 nucleotides align to TRBD2. Germline lookup yields CDR1 SGDLS and CDR2 YYNGEE. CDR3 length: 14 amino acids. V lost 0 bases and J lost 8; bases outside the gene matches: 5. DNA for the CDR3: TGTGCCAGCAGCGTAGCTCGGGGGAGGGATGAGCAGTTCTTC. This sequence encodes CASSVARGRDEQFF.

The V call is TRBV5-1, the J call TRBJ1-6; D call uncertain. Germline CDR1 and CDR2: SGHRS and YFSETQ. The ends were cut back, 0 bases at V and 8 bases at J, with 9 bases in the middle. This CDR3 has 14 residues. The CDR3 is CASSLEGLDSPLHF. CDR3 coding DNA: TGCGCCAGCAGCTTGGAGGGCTTAGATTCACCCCTCCACTTT.

The J gene is TRBJ2-2, the V gene TRBV5-8; tentative D call: TRBD1 (8 bases). The ends were cut back, 0 bases at V and 3 bases at J, with 15 bases in the middle. This CDR3 region has 17 residues. CDR1 and CDR2 (germline): SGHTS, YDEGEE. As DNA, the CDR3 is TGTGCCAGCAGCTTGGACAGGGGGGGTGTTGACACCGGGGAGCTGTTTTTT. It specifies CASSLDRGGVDTGELFF.

V and J are TRBV19 and TRBJ1-5, with D hard to call. With 3 bases removed from V and 2 bases from J, the gap between germline ends came to 11 bases. Germline values: CDR1 LNHDA, CDR2 SQIVND (reference sequence). The CDR3 extends over 15 amino acids. The CDR3 region has the DNA TGTGCCAGTAGTATTCCCGGGCTTGGCAATCAGCCCCAGCATTTT. Its protein is CASSIPGLGNQPQHF.

This clone was found a few times. The rearrangement uses TRBV7-9 and TRBJ1-5, with D hard to call. Germline V CDR1 and CDR2: SEHNR, FQNEAQ (reference sequence). CDR3 size: 14 residues. V lost 2 bases, J lost 0 bases, and 5 bases lay in between. The CDR3 is CASSLSNSNQPQHF. CDR3 DNA: TGTGCCAGCAGCTTATCAAATAGCAATCAGCCCCAGCATTTT.

This clone was recorded once. V usage is TRBV7-2 and J usage is TRBJ1-6; D may be TRBD1 (6 bases). The germline V and J ends were trimmed by 1 base and 8 bases, with 9 bases remaining between them. This CDR3 has 14 residues. Germline values: CDR1 SGHTA, CDR2 FQGNSA. CDR3 coding DNA: TGTGCCAGCAGCTTAGGTCCAGGGGATTCACCCCTCCACTTT. Protein: CASSLGPGDSPLHF. Full variable domain (outside the CDR3, taken from reference TRBV7-2 and TRBJ1-6): GAGVSQSPSNKVTEKGKDVELRCDPISGHTALYWYRQSLGQGLEFLIYFQGNSAPDKSGLPSDRFSAERTGGSVSTLTIQRTQQEDSAVYLCASSLGPGDSPLHFGNGTRLTVT.

J is TRBJ2-5 and V is TRBV15; 13 bases are shared with TRBD2. The CDR3 is 15 residues long. J lost 3 bases, V lost 4 bases, and 2 bases had no gene match. The V gene's germline CDR1 is LNHNV and CDR2 YYDKDF (reference sequence). The CDR3, as DNA: TGTGCCACCAGCACCGGGACTAGCGGGGAAGAGACCCAGTACTTC. As protein: CATSTGTSGEETQYF.

The rearrangement joins TRBV7-2 to TRBJ1-1; D not certain. The length of the CDR3 is 13 residues. The V and J ends lost 1 base and 7 bases respectively, with 10 bases between them. Germline V gene data show CDR1 as SGHTA and CDR2 as FQGNSA. CDR3 coding DNA: TGTGCCAGCAGCTTAGTGATGGCCCTTGAAGCTTTCTTT. Translated, it gives CASSLVMALEAFF.

The genes are TRBV10-2 and TRBJ1-2; TRBD1 is a possible D gene (5 bases). This CDR3 has 13 residues. Between the trimmed V and J ends, which lost 0 bases and 4 bases, there was a span of 6 bases. Germline lookup yields CDR1 WSHSY and CDR2 SAAADI. CDR3 nucleotides: TGCGCCAGCAGTGAGTCGGGGCCCTATGGCTACACCTTC. It encodes CASSESGPYGYTF.

The rearrangement links TRBV13 to TRBJ1-1, with D tentatively TRBD1 (6 bases). The length of the CDR3 is 15 residues. The germline V and J ends were trimmed by 2 bases and 1 base, with 11 bases remaining between them. Germline V lookup: CDR1 PRHDT, CDR2 FYEKMQ (reference sequence). The CDR3 region has the DNA TGTGCCAGCAGCTTAAGGGGGGTAGCGAACACTGAAGCTTTCTTT. Amino acids: CASSLRGVANTEAFF. The whole variable domain, remainder taken from reference TRBV13 and TRBJ1-1, is AAGVIQSPRHLIKEKRETATLKCYPIPRHDTVYWYQQGPGQDPQFLISFYEKMQSDKGSIPDRFSAQQFSDYHSELNMSSLELGDSALYFCASSLRGVANTEAFFGQGTRLTVV.

The V and J genes are TRBV18 and TRBJ1-3; D is unclear. Trimming removed 0 bases from V and 11 bases from J, with 11 bases in between. Germline assignment: CDR1 KGHSH and CDR2 LQKENI. CDR3 length equals 13 residues. The CDR3 DNA is TGTGCCAGCTCACCACCCCCCCATTCATCCATATATTTT. It codes for CASSPPPHSSIYF.

The chain combines TRBV7-6 with TRBJ2-2; TRBD1 matches at 9 bases. Per the germline V gene, CDR1 is SGHVS and CDR2 is FNYEAQ. The CDR3 contains 16 residues. V trimming: 0 bases; J trimming: 6 bases; junction bases outside the gene matches: 5. CDR3 in amino acids: CASSLANRGRSGELFF. In DNA, the CDR3 is TGTGCCAGCAGCTTAGCCAACAGGGGGCGGTCCGGGGAGCTGTTTTTT.

The V call is TRBV4-3, the J call TRBJ2-1; TRBD2 matches 12 bases. Per the germline V gene, CDR1 is LGHNA and CDR2 is YSLEER. Losses at the gene ends were 4 bases for V and 8 bases for J; bases not matched to a gene: 12. The CDR3 is made up of 17 amino acids. The DNA of the CDR3 is TGCGCCAGCAGCCCGGGACTAGCGGGCGCCCTCGTCCATGAGCAGTTCTTC. Translated, it gives CASSPGLAGALVHEQFF.

The chain uses TRBV7-9 and TRBJ2-2, with D perhaps being TRBD1 or TRBD2 (5 bases each). The CDR3 covers 15 residues. With 5 bases removed from V and 1 base from J, the gap between germline ends came to 11 bases. Germline CDR1 and CDR2: SEHNR and FQNEAQ (reference sequence). The CDR3: CASSLGTVNTGELFF. CDR3 bases: TGTGCCAGCAGCCTGGGGACCGTGAACACCGGGGAGCTGTTTTTT. Supplemented by reference TRBV7-9 and TRBJ2-2, the full variable domain reads DTGVSQNPRHKITKRGQNVTFRCDPISEHNRLYWYRQTLGQGPEFLTYFQNEAQLEKSRLLSDRFSAERPKGSFSTLEIQRTEQGDSAMYLCASSLGTVNTGELFFGEGSRLTVL.

The chain carries TRBV5-1 and TRBJ1-4; 7 bases align to TRBD1. The CDR3 loop spans 14 amino acids. Looked up from germline, CDR1 is SGHRS and CDR2 is YFSETQ. Losses at the gene ends were 6 bases for V and 5 bases for J; bases not matched to a gene: 7. CDR3 loop: CASTQGQQNEKLFF. Here the CDR3 DNA reads TGCGCCAGCACCCAGGGACAGCAGAATGAAAAACTGTTTTTT. Full variable domain (outside the CDR3, taken from reference TRBV5-1 and TRBJ1-4): KAGVTQTPRYLIKTRGQQVTLSCSPISGHRSVSWYQQTPGQGLQFLFEYFSETQRNKGNFPGRFSGRQFSNSRSEMNVSTLELGDSALYLCASTQGQQNEKLFFGSGTQLSVL.

V usage is TRBV7-2 and J usage is TRBJ2-7, with D perhaps TRBD1 or TRBD2 (5 bases each). Trimming shortened V by 1 base and J by 5 bases, and 15 bases separated the two germline ends. This CDR3 has 15 residues. Germline lookup yields CDR1 SGHTA and CDR2 FQGNSA. The DNA for the CDR3 is TGTGCCAGCAGCTTAGGCCCGGGACCTCGGGACGAGCAGTACTTC. Encoded protein: CASSLGPGPRDEQYF. Variable domain in full (rest from reference TRBV7-2 and TRBJ2-7): GAGVSQSPSNKVTEKGKDVELRCDPISGHTALYWYRQSLGQGLEFLIYFQGNSAPDKSGLPSDRFSAERTGGSVSTLTIQRTQQEDSAVYLCASSLGPGPRDEQYFGPGTRLTVT.

This rearrangement joins TRBV9 to TRBJ2-3; D is tentatively TRBD1 or TRBD2 (6 bases each). Germline CDR1 SGDLS, CDR2 YYNGEE. This CDR3 spans 16 amino acids. V was shortened by 2 bases and J by 6 bases, with 19 bases between the two germline ends. The DNA for the CDR3 is TGTGCCAGCAGCGTGAACGGGGGCGCGATCACTGATACGCAGTATTTT. The encoded protein is CASSVNGGAITDTQYF.

The chain joins TRBV9 to TRBJ2-7; 9 nucleotides line up with TRBD1. V lost 4 bases to trimming and J lost 3 bases; unmatched junction nucleotides: 5. CDR3 length equals 14 residues. Germline V gives CDR1 SGDLS, CDR2 YYNGEE. The CDR3 reads CASSTGQGNYEQYF. In nucleotides, the CDR3 is TGTGCCAGCAGCACCGGACAGGGGAACTACGAGCAGTACTTC.

This clone was observed a handful of times. This chain joins TRBV5-6 and TRBJ1-6; 12 nucleotides line up with TRBD1. The germline V gene has CDR1 SGHDT and CDR2 YYEEEE. The CDR3 covers 15 residues. Trimming took 4 bases from V and 16 from J; bases not matched to a gene: 12. The CDR3 sequence is CASSHSGTGGVILHF. The CDR3, as DNA: TGTGCCAGCAGCCACTCCGGGACAGGGGGCGTAATACTCCACTTT.

This chain joins TRBV19 and TRBJ1-1; 8 nucleotides match TRBD1. The CDR3 extends over 13 amino acids. CDR1 and CDR2 from the germline V gene are LNHDA and SQIVND (reference sequence). After removal of 10 bases from V and 5 bases from J, the junction contained 9 bases not matched to a gene. The CDR3 spells CATHTGGRTEAFF. For the CDR3, the DNA is TGTGCCACCCATACAGGGGGGCGGACTGAAGCTTTCTTT. Full variable domain (missing parts from reference TRBV19 and TRBJ1-1): DGGITQSPKYLFRKEGQNVTLSCEQNLNHDAMYWYRQDPGQGLRLIYYSQIVNDFQKGDIAEGYSVSREKKESFPLTVTSAQKNPTAFYLCATHTGGRTEAFFGQGTRLTVV.